This T cell receptor beta chain is from a study of response to subunit inactivated influenza vaccine. This clonotype was seen repeatedly, ten times or more. TCRdb re-called the RT-PCR reads with MiXCR, one entry per CDR3 protein. The sample lists around 570,000 distinct CDR3 sequences, around 10% seen once, with about 10% in the top ten. V lost 0 bases and J 3 bases, leaving 13 bases between the germline ends. The germline V gene has CDR1 SGHRS and CDR2 YFSETQ. This CDR3 spans 15 amino acids. These sequences were also reported in another study, on T cells expressing NK-cell markers. That source adds: Generation of TCR beta cDNA was performed by 5'RACE template switching incorporating UMIs. According to the study, TCR beta repertoires originated from sorted CD3+CD56+NKG2C+, CD3+CD56+NKG2C- and CD3+CD56-NKG2C+ T cells.

The rearrangement uses TRBV5-1 and TRBJ2-7; no definite D call. The clonotype originates from a man in his fifties or sixties who received an inactivated influenza vaccine. The material was PBMCs from blood, obtained on the day of vaccination. The CDR3 protein is CASSLEPSGIYEQYF. Written as DNA, the CDR3 is TGCGCCAGCAGCTTGGAACCGTCAGGAATCTACGAGCAGTACTTC.